This T cell receptor beta chain appears in the sequencing data of a study of T cell responses to AZD1222 COVID-19 vaccine (dated by TCRdb to the early 2020s). Background for the entire study: A total of about 230 trial participants underwent TCR sequencing, of whom about 210 received two doses of AZD1222 and about 26 received two doses of the MenACWY control vaccine. Trial participants were enrolled into age subgroups of 18-55, 56-69 and 70-plus years, which contained roughly 140, 27 and 60 TCR-sequenced participants, respectively.

V and J are truncated by 6 bases and 8 bases respectively, leaving an intervening sequence of 5 bases. Taken from cysteine to phenylalanine, the CDR3 has 10 residues. Only the CDR3 portion is preserved as DNA: 30 bases, with reading frame beginning at the first base. The CDR3 regions of human TCRbeta chains were analyzed by immunosequencing. Per the source publication's procedure: Repertoire TCRs were checked for matches against a reference library of SARS-CoV-2-specific TCRs that had been generated using the MIRA antigen-specificity platform. Breadth meant the fraction of unique TCRs that were SARS-CoV-2-associated, whereas depth meant the fraction of total T cells that were SARS-CoV-2-associated. Using the MIRA data, each spike-specific TCR was mapped to the spike region that the TCR reacts to and placed in a CD4 or CD8 class. Log10-transformed breadth and depth values were compared by one-way ANOVA with Sidak's multiple comparisons tests. TCRdb carries this immuneACCESS record with in-frame sequences only. Its versions omit some clonotypes, under half of them owing to an unresolved V gene in the studies checked, with the rest unexplained. V, J and clone size are those of that table, while D and trimming were read from the DNA. This sample lists 95,000 to 150,000 clones; roughly 90% were detected once. The top ten clonotypes cover roughly 7.9% of the sample.

On this clone: This clone's antigen is unknown. No much larger clone is present one base from it, and per-base qualities are unavailable.

What the work shows at the level of the full study, not this receptor alone: Vaccine-associated CD4 TCRs spanned the whole spike protein, with dominant responses in regions 160-218 and 743-854. Reportedly, almost half of the unique spike-specific TCRs recognized epitopes lying outside the regions that are mutated in the B.1.351 and B.1.1.7 variants. Only a handful of AZD1222 recipients were SARS-CoV-2 seropositive at baseline, limiting conclusions about previously exposed vaccinees. In the small 56-69-year group, the increase in depth fell short of significance, most likely because of low power. Spike-specific TCR breadth and depth rose significantly after two AZD1222 doses compared with day 0 and with MenACWY recipients. Participants were mostly white British and included more females than males, and it was suggested by the authors that clonal diversity may have been underestimated. No day 14 peak-response samples were available, so repertoires were characterized only after the peak T cell response.

Read against the paper, the sample's time point label means: about 28 days (+/-7) after the second vaccine dose. Because spike-specific TCR depth and breadth did not differ between the two schedules, AZD1222 recipients who got a second dose at roughly 4 weeks were pooled with those who got a second dose at roughly 12 weeks. Vaccinee samples were obtained from the UK trials COV001 and COV002, which included a single-blind randomized controlled phase 2/3 trial of AZD1222 (ChAdOx1 nCoV-19) in healthy adults. Trial participant PBMC samples were collected at day 0 and day 28 after the second dose for TCRbeta chain sequencing.

This sample comprised peripheral blood, obtained 28 days after the second AZD1222 dose. The rearrangement combines TRBV12-3 or TRBV12-4 with TRBJ2-1; TRBD1 is a weak D gene call, 5 bases matching. This clonotype originated in an adult who received the AZD1222 COVID-19 vaccine. The CDR3 amino acid sequence is: CASRGHEQFF. The DNA reads TGTGCCAGCAGGGGGCATGAGCAGTTCTTC.